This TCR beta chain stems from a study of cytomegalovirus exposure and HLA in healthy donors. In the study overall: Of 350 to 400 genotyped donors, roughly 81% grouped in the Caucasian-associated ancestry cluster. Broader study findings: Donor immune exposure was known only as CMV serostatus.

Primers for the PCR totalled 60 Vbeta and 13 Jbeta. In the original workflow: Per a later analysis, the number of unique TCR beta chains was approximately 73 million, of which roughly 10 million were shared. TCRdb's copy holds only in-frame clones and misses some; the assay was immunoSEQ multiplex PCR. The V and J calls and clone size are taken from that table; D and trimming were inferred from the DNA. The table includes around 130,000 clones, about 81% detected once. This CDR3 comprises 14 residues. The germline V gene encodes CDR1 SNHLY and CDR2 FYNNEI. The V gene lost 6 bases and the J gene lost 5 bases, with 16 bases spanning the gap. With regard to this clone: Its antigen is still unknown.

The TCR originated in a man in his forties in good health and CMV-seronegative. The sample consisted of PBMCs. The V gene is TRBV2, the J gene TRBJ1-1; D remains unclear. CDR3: CASRATHLGTEAFF. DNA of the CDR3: TGTGCCAGCAGAGCTACACACCTCGGGACTGAAGCTTTCTTT.